This record covers a single T cell receptor beta chain. Its antigen is not identified. Mouse gene names and germline throughout. Read data end 4 residues before the CDR3 end; the end is taken from the germline J gene. This sample also contains other DNA sequences that code for the same CDR3. Investigators isolated RNA and reverse transcribed it into cDNA to act as the sequencing template. Only in-frame clones appear in the TCRdb table, and some are missing; sequencing was by immunoSEQ multiplex PCR. Altogether about 270,000 clones were found in the sample, and no singletons occur. This record belongs to a study of CD8+ T cells in alopecia areata. Study summary: The graft donors were roughly 6-13-month-old C3H/HeJ mice with spontaneous alopecia, and their skin went to approximately 7-11-week-old female C3H/HeJ mice.

Sorting of pooled cutaneous lymph node cells was based on CD4, CD8alpha, NKG2D, NKG2ACE and other markers. This CDR3 comprises 15 residues. The V segment lost 0 bases and the J segment 6 bases; nucleotides outside the gene matches: 2. The germline CDR1 and CDR2 sequences are LGHNA and YNLKQL (reference sequence). General study findings and limits: Greater clonality was observed in lesional scalp samples, especially alopecia totalis/universalis, versus normal scalp.

The specimen sequenced was CD4+ T cells sorted from a lymph node. The receptor's source is a C3H/HeJ mouse with alopecia areata. The MHC haplotype recorded for the strain is H2-k. This sequence joins TRBV5 and TRBJ2-1; 10 bases map to TRBD2. Partial CDR3 DNA: TGTGCCAGCAGCCAAGACTGGGGGGGCCTTGCT. Translating it yields CASSQDWGGLA. The entire CDR3 protein is CASSQDWGGLAEQFF.